This T cell receptor (beta chain) stems from a study of T-cell reconstitution after alpha-beta-depleted transplantation in children. Germline V CDR1 and CDR2: KGHSH, LQKENI. The CDR3 has 13 residues. Trimming removed 3 bases at V and 3 bases at J, with 8 bases between. As it was prepared, the TCRbeta library received unique molecular identifiers. TCRdb reprocessed the PCR reads via MiXCR and lists one record per CDR3 protein. The sample has roughly 90,000 distinct CDR3 sequences, approximately 12% seen once. V usage is TRBV18 and J usage is TRBJ1-2; D unresolved. The receptor was derived from a human donor who donated a stem cell graft to a child with inherited bone marrow failure. This sample comprised PBMCs from the stem cell graft donor, obtained from the stem cell graft. CDR3 DNA sequence: TGTGCCAGCTCACCCTACGAGGACTATGGCTACACCTTC. It codes for CASSPYEDYGYTF.